The rows below give T cell receptor beta chains drawn from one sample of a study of spatial heterogeneity in lung cancer. TCRdb redid the calling of the 5' RACE reads with MiXCR, one entry per CDR3 protein. The table has some 100,000 distinct CDR3 sequences, 4.4% seen once; the top ten hold about 20%. Sequenced material: lung tumor tissue, taken at surgery. The receptor source for this set is a male donor with early-stage non-small cell lung cancer. Both conserved end residues are part of each CDR3. Fields, in order: D gene, V gene, J gene, clone size, CDR3 protein, CDR3 DNA. A D gene is named only where the DNA matches it firmly. Some rows mark clone size as missing; the rest say once, few, many or name a class of expanded clone.

>.|TRBV7-9|TRBJ1-4|few
CASSFALGRGEKLFF
TGTGCCAGCAGCTTTGCCCTGGGGCGCGGGGAAAAACTGTTTTTT
>TRBD2|TRBV6-1|TRBJ2-5|many
CASSPEPGLAKTQYF
TGTGCCAGCAGCCCAGAGCCGGGACTAGCAAAGACCCAGTACTTC
>TRBD2|TRBV6-5|TRBJ2-1|.
CASSASGSSDEQFF
TGTGCCAGCAGTGCTAGCGGGAGCTCGGATGAGCAGTTCTTC
>.|TRBV21-1|TRBJ1-5|many
CASSTEGLSNQPQHF
TGTGCCAGCAGCACGGAGGGTTTGAGCAATCAGCCCCAGCATTTT
>.|TRBV7-2|TRBJ1-1|many
CASSRSYGNTEAFF
TGTGCCAGCAGCCGGTCCTATGGGAACACTGAAGCTTTCTTT
>.|TRBV27|TRBJ1-2|many
CASSTGLGGYTF
TGTGCCAGCAGTACAGGGTTGGGAGGCTACACCTTC
>.|TRBV20-1|TRBJ2-3|many
CSARGSSTDTQYF
TGCAGTGCCCGGGGATCTAGCACAGATACGCAGTATTTT
>.|TRBV9|TRBJ2-1|many
CASSVAARSLGNEQFF
TGTGCCAGCAGCGTAGCTGCTAGATCGCTAGGCAATGAGCAGTTCTTC
>.|TRBV18|TRBJ1-5|many
CASSPKTVFSNQPQHF
TGTGCCAGCTCACCAAAAACAGTTTTCAGCAATCAGCCCCAGCATTTT
>TRBD2|TRBV12-3/TRBV12-4|TRBJ2-7|many
CASSLAQAGHNGEQYF
TGTGCCAGCAGTTTAGCCCAAGCGGGGCATAATGGGGAGCAGTACTTC